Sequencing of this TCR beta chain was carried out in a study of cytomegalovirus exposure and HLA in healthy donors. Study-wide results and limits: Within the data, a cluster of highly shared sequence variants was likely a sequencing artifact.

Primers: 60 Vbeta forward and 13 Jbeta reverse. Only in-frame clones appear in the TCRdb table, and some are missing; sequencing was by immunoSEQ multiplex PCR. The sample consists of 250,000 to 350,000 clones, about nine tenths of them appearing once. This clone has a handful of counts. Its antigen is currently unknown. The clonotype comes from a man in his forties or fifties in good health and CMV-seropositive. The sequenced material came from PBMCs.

In DNA, the CDR3 is TGCGCCAGCAGCCAGATGAACACCGGGGAGCTGTTTTTT. Translating gives CASSQMNTGELFF. The chain joins TRBV5-1 to TRBJ2-2; D remains unclear. This CDR3 comprises 13 residues. Deletions cut 4 bases from V and 1 base from J, with 5 bases between. Germline CDR1 is SGHRS and CDR2 is YFSETQ. Full variable domain (outside the CDR3, taken from reference TRBV5-1 and TRBJ2-2): KAGVTQTPRYLIKTRGQQVTLSCSPISGHRSVSWYQQTPGQGLQFLFEYFSETQRNKGNFPGRFSGRQFSNSRSEMNVSTLELGDSALYLCASSQMNTGELFFGEGSRLTVL.